One and the same sample provided the 24 T cell receptor beta chains below, sequenced in a study of blood T cell repertoires in COVID-19. The data were produced by immunoSEQ multiplex PCR, yet TCRdb's version contains in-frame clones alone and is incomplete. The sample includes a few hundred thousand clones, approximately 77% of them seen just once. Specimen: peripheral blood. The receptors shown here come from a human donor with acute or convalescent COVID-19. The donor label of this sample is uncertain.

This clone occurred a few times. The chain has TRBV14 and TRBJ2-3; D gene uncertain. Trimming took 2 bases from V and 0 from J, leaving 12 bases between them. Germline-derived CDR1 and CDR2 are SGHDN and FVKESK. This CDR3 spans 16 amino acids. CDR3 DNA sequence: TGTGCCAGCAGCCAAAGGTCCACAGCTAGCACAGATACGCAGTATTTT. Its protein is CASSQRSTASTDTQYF.

In this sample, this clone turned up once. This rearrangement joins TRBV19 to TRBJ2-3; D possibly corresponds to TRBD2 (6 bases). The CDR3 runs to 15 residues. Germline V gene lookup returns CDR1 LNHDA and CDR2 SQIVND (reference sequence). V lost 5 bases to trimming and J lost 4 bases, with 16 bases between them. In nucleotides, the CDR3 is TGTGCCAGTAGTGTCAACTCCGGGAGCGCAGATACGCAGTATTTT. Translation: CASSVNSGSADTQYF.

This chain links TRBV12-5 with TRBJ2-5; tentative D call: TRBD1 (6 bases). CDR1 and CDR2 (germline): LGHNT, FRNRAP. V gave up 0 bases and J gave up 3 bases, with 17 bases separating them. The CDR3 covers 17 residues. The CDR3 spells CASGLVRGQWGEETQYF. CDR3 nucleotides: TGTGCTAGTGGTTTGGTACGTGGACAGTGGGGAGAAGAGACCCAGTACTTC.

V is TRBV9 and J is TRBJ1-1; weak D call: TRBD1 (6 bases). Per the germline V gene, CDR1 is SGDLS and CDR2 is YYNGEE. This CDR3 is built from 14 residues. V was cut by 4 bases and J by 1 base, with 11 bases left in between. CDR3 in DNA: TGTGCCAGCAGCAAGCGACAGGAGAACACTGAAGCTTTCTTT. It codes for CASSKRQENTEAFF. Variable domain in full (rest from reference TRBV9 and TRBJ1-1): DSGVTQTPKHLITATGQRVTLRCSPRSGDLSVYWYQQSLDQGLQFLIQYYNGEERAKGNILERFSAQQFPDLHSELNLSSLELGDSALYFCASSKRQENTEAFFGQGTRLTVV.

This sequence joins TRBV5-1 and TRBJ2-7; 9 bases are a match to TRBD1. V was pared by 3 bases and J by 1 base, with 5 bases of the junction left unmatched. The CDR3 has 15 residues. CDR1 and CDR2 from the germline V gene are SGHRS and YFSETQ. The CDR3: CASSYRTGESYEQYF. CDR3 nucleotide sequence: TGCGCCAGCAGCTATCGGACAGGGGAGTCCTACGAGCAGTACTTC.

V is TRBV3-1 (or the pseudogene TRBV3-2) and J is TRBJ2-1, with D possibly matching TRBD1 (6 bases). Trimming stripped 4 bases from V and 8 bases from J, with 18 bases between. CDR1 is LGHDT and CDR2 is YNNKEL in the germline V gene (reference sequence). The CDR3 extends over 15 amino acids. In DNA, the CDR3 is TGTGCCAGCAGCCGGGCGGGTGGGGGCCGCCATGAGCAGTTCTTC. Its protein is CASSRAGGGRHEQFF.

V and J are TRBV27 and TRBJ1-5; TRBD1 aligns across 11 bases. The CDR3 has 14 residues. V was pared by 6 bases and J by 6 bases, with 4 bases of the junction left unmatched. CDR1 MNHEY and CDR2 SMNVEV come from the germline V gene (reference sequence). The CDR3 DNA follows: TGTGCCAGCAGGGGGACAGGGGGACTTCAGCCCCAGCATTTT. Encoded protein: CASRGTGGLQPQHF.

V usage is TRBV6-5 and J usage is TRBJ1-1; TRBD1 matches 8 bases. CDR1 is MNHEY, CDR2 SVGAGI, per germline. This CDR3 has 13 residues. V lost 6 bases and J lost 4; bases outside the gene matches: 4. This chain's CDR3 is CASRTTGGTEAFF. CDR3 DNA: TGTGCCAGCAGGACTACAGGGGGCACTGAAGCTTTCTTT.

This chain joins TRBV6-5 and TRBJ2-2; TRBD1 aligns across 7 bases. Per germline, CDR1 MNHEY and CDR2 SVGAGI. V gave up 11 bases and J gave up 3 bases; unmatched junction bases: 6. This CDR3 comprises 13 residues. CDR3 protein: CAGYTGDTGELFF. CDR3 nucleotides: TGTGCCGGATACACAGGGGACACCGGGGAGCTGTTTTTT.

This clone was observed a single time. Within the sample, other DNA sequences also encode this same CDR3. The chain recombines TRBV4-1 with TRBJ1-1, with unresolved D. The CDR3 extends over 13 amino acids. Trimming cost V 4 bases and J 0 bases, with 6 bases left between them. Looked up from germline, CDR1 is MGHRA and CDR2 is YSYEKL. The CDR3 here is CASSLQLNTEAFF. Here the CDR3 DNA reads TGCGCCAGCAGCCTCCAATTGAACACTGAAGCTTTCTTT.

The V call is TRBV25-1, the J call TRBJ1-1; 9 nucleotides align to TRBD1. The CDR3 runs to 15 residues. Germline CDR1 is MGHDK and CDR2 is SYGVNS. V gave up 6 bases and J gave up 4 bases; unmatched junction bases: 9. The CDR3 nucleotides read TGTGCCAGCAGGGTCTTCGGGACAGGGAGCACTGAAGCTTTCTTT. Translated, it gives CASRVFGTGSTEAFF.

The chain employs TRBV11-2 and TRBJ2-5, with a tentative D call TRBD1 (5 bases). V was pared by 5 bases and J by 7 bases, with 20 bases between. This CDR3 has 15 residues. Germline lookup yields CDR1 SGHAT and CDR2 FQNNGV. The CDR3 region is CASSANVGAVGTQYF. The DNA of the CDR3 is TGTGCCAGCAGCGCAAATGTAGGGGCCGTCGGGACCCAGTACTTC.

V usage is TRBV15 and J usage is TRBJ2-1, with a weak D call TRBD2 (7 bases). CDR3 length: 16 residues. Germline CDR1 and CDR2: LNHNV and YYDKDF (reference sequence). Trimming shortened V by 5 bases and J by 2 bases, and 16 bases separated the two germline ends. Here the CDR3 reads CATSPRGARTYNEQFF. The CDR3 nucleotides read TGTGCCACCAGCCCCCGGGGGGCCCGGACCTACAATGAGCAGTTCTTC.

In this sample, this clone turned up once. The chain carries TRBV4-1 and TRBJ2-2; a possible D gene is TRBD2 (6 bases). The CDR3 is 15 amino acids. Trimming cost V 0 bases and J 5 bases, with 10 bases left between them. The V gene's germline CDR1 is MGHRA and CDR2 YSYEKL. This CDR3 is CASSQERGKTGELFF. The CDR3 bases are TGCGCCAGCAGCCAAGAACGCGGGAAGACCGGGGAGCTGTTTTTT.

There are many counts of this clone. The DNA for the CDR3 is TGTGCCAGCAGCCAGCCACTAGCGGGGGGGCCGCAGTTCTTC. Translation gives CASSQPLAGGPQFF. This chain links TRBV3-1 (or the pseudogene TRBV3-2) with TRBJ2-1, with 13 nucleotides matching TRBD2. The CDR3 is made up of 14 amino acids. Losses at the gene ends were 3 bases for V and 12 bases for J; bases not matched to a gene: 5. Germline V gives CDR1 LGHDT, CDR2 YNNKEL (reference sequence).

The V call is TRBV19, the J call TRBJ1-4, with D hard to call. Germline-derived CDR1 and CDR2 are LNHDA and SQIVND (reference sequence). With 6 bases removed from V and 0 bases from J, the gap between germline ends came to 8 bases. The CDR3 runs 14 residues. This CDR3 is CASSKFATNEKLFF. The CDR3 DNA sequence: TGTGCCAGTAGCAAATTTGCAACTAATGAAAAACTGTTTTTT.

The chain joins TRBV5-1 to TRBJ2-7; D is possibly TRBD2 (6 bases). The CDR3 totals 14 residues. Germline CDR1 SGHRS, CDR2 YFSETQ. V gave up 2 bases and J gave up 2 bases, with 11 bases separating them. The CDR3 is CASSFGGVAYEQYF. The DNA of the CDR3 is TGCGCCAGCAGCTTCGGGGGAGTGGCCTACGAGCAGTACTTC.

This rearrangement joins TRBV7-2 to TRBJ1-5, with D unresolved. The germline gives CDR1 SGHTA, CDR2 FQGNSA. The V and J ends lost 1 base and 2 bases respectively, with 9 bases between them. The CDR3 runs to 15 residues. DNA of the CDR3: TGTGCCAGCAGCTTAGACGTGGCAGGCAATCAGCCCCAGCATTTT. It is translated as CASSLDVAGNQPQHF. The full variable domain, in which reference TRBV7-2 and TRBJ1-5 provide the parts outside the CDR3, is GAGVSQSPSNKVTEKGKDVELRCDPISGHTALYWYRQSLGQGLEFLIYFQGNSAPDKSGLPSDRFSAERTGGSVSTLTIQRTQQEDSAVYLCASSLDVAGNQPQHFGDGTRLSIL.

This clone was found a few times. V is TRBV28 and J is TRBJ1-5; 11 bases agree with TRBD1. CDR1 is MDHEN and CDR2 is SYDVKM in the germline V gene. The junction had 5 bases not matched to a gene; V was cut back by 6 bases and J by 4 bases. CDR3 length: 15 amino acids. CDR3 residues: CASSEDRGRNQPQHF. CDR3 nucleotide sequence: TGTGCCAGCAGCGAGGACAGGGGGCGTAATCAGCCCCAGCATTTT.

The rearrangement uses TRBV30 and TRBJ1-5; the match to TRBD1 covers 9 bases. V shed 1 base and J 7 bases; nucleotides not matched to a gene: 2. Germline values: CDR1 GTSNPN, CDR2 SVGIG (reference sequence). This CDR3 has 13 amino acids. CDR3 loop: CAWSGGQGQPQHF. Written as DNA, the CDR3 is TGTGCCTGGAGTGGCGGACAGGGGCAGCCCCAGCATTTT.

About this clone: One end of the junction is discordant with germline, which a read error may explain. This sequence joins TRBV24-1 and TRBJ2-2; D is possibly TRBD2 (6 bases). From germline, CDR1 is KGHDR and CDR2 SFDVKD. This CDR3 region has 15 residues. In DNA, the CDR3 is TGTGCCACCTGTGAGGTGCTCTCGGGAGTAGGGGAGCTGTTTTTT. Residues: CATCEVLSGVGELFF.

The chain recombines TRBV6-5 with TRBJ2-3; TRBD1 might be the D (5 bases). V lost 3 bases and J 4 bases, leaving 17 bases between the germline ends. Germline CDR1 and CDR2: MNHEY and SVGAGI. The CDR3 is made up of 16 amino acids. CDR3 loop: CASSYRSGSVADTQYF. As DNA, the CDR3 is TGTGCCAGCAGTTATCGGTCAGGGTCTGTTGCAGATACGCAGTATTTT.

The CDR3 is CASSSTGFEQFF. The CDR3, as DNA: TGTGCCAGCAGCTCGACAGGGTTTGAGCAGTTCTTC. The rearrangement links TRBV5-6 to TRBJ2-1; 7 bases line up with TRBD1. Germline trimming cut 3 bases from V and 9 bases from J; bases unmatched to any gene: 3. Germline V gene sequence: CDR1 SGHDT, CDR2 YYEEEE. CDR3 length: 12 amino acids.

The V call is TRBV30, the J call TRBJ1-2; D ambiguous. V dropped 0 bases and J dropped 0 bases, with 5 bases sitting between them. The CDR3 is made up of 13 amino acids. Germline CDR1 reads GTSNPN; CDR2 reads SVGIG (reference sequence). CDR3 sequence (DNA): TGTGCCTGGAGTGTCGACACTAACTATGGCTACACCTTC. Its translation: CAWSVDTNYGYTF.